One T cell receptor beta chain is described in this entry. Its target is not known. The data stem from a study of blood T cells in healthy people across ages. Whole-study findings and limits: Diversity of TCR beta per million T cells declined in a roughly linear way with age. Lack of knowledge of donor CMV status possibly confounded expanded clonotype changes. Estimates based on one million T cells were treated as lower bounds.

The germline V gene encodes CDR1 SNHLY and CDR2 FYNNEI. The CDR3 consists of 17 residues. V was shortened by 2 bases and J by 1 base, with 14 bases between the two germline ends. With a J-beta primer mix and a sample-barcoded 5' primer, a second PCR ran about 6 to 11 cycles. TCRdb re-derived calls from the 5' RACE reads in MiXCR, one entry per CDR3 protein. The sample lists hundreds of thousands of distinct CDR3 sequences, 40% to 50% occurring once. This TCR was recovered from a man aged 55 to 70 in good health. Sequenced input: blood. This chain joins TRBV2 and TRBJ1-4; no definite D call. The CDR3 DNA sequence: TGTGCCAGCAGTGAACAGGAATTTAGGAAAACTAATGAAAAACTGTTTTTT. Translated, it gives CASSEQEFRKTNEKLFF.